The source of this T cell receptor (beta chain) is a study of blood T cell repertoires in COVID-19. Looking at the study overall: Donors in the United States, Italy and Spain gave samples during acute or convalescent COVID-19. T cells, B-cell-depleted T cells, or PBMCs supplied cDNA or gDNA.

Per the original methods: The assay estimated nucleated cells by amplifying reference gene primers. The table came from immunoSEQ multiplex PCR; TCRdb's copy has only in-frame clones and leaves some out. Clone size and V and J calls were adopted from that table, with D and trimming inferred from the DNA. The table includes roughly 100,000 clones, more than 75% detected once. CDR1 and CDR2 (germline): SGHTA, FQGTGA. Trimming took 2 bases from V and 6 from J, leaving 7 bases between them. This CDR3 is 13 amino acids long. The chain combines TRBV7-3 with TRBJ2-2, with D possibly being TRBD2 (5 bases). The source of this sequence is a woman aged 80 or over with active COVID-19. The sequenced material came from peripheral blood. The DNA of the CDR3 is TGTGCCAGCAGCTTACACGGGGCCGGGGAGCTGTTTTTT. It translates to CASSLHGAGELFF.